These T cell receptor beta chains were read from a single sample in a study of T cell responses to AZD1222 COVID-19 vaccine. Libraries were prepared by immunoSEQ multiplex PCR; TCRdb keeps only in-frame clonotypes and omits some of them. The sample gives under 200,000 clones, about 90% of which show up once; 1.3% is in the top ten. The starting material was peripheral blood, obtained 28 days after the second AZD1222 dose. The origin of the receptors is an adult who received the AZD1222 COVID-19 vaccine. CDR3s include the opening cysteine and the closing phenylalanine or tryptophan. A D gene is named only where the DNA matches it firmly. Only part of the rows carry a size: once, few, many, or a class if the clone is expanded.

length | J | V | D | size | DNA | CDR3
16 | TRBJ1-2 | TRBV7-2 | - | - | TGTGCCAGCAGCGCACTTACAGGGTATTCTAACTATGGCTACACCTTC | CASSALTGYSNYGYTF
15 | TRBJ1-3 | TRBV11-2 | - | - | TGTGCCAGCAGCGTCGACGGGGACTCTGGAAACACCATATATTTT | CASSVDGDSGNTIYF
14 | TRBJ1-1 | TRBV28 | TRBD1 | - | TGTGCCAGCAGCTCCCGGGACAGGGCCTCTGAAGCTTTCTTT | CASSSRDRASEAFF
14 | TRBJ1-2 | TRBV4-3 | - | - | TGCGCCAGCAGCTTGACAGGCCCTGGCTATGGCTACACCTTC | CASSLTGPGYGYTF
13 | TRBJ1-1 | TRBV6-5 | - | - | TGTGCCAGCAGAACTCTGGCCGGGACTGAAGCTTTCTTT | CASRTLAGTEAFF
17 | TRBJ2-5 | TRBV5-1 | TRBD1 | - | TGCGCCAGCAGCTTGTTACAGGGGGGAAATGAAGCAGAGACCCAGTACTTC | CASSLLQGGNEAETQYF
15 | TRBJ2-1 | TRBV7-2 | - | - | TGTGCCAGCAGCTTAGCGGGAGCCCCCTACAATGAGCAGTTCTTC | CASSLAGAPYNEQFF
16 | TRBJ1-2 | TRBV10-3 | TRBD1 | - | TGTGCCATCAGTGAGGGGGGACTCGGACAGGGCGGCGGCTACACCTTC | CAISEGGLGQGGGYTF
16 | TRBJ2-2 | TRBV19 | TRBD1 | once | TGTGCCAGTACCGACAGGGGGGCCGCGAACACCGGGGAGCTGTTTTTT | CASTDRGAANTGELFF
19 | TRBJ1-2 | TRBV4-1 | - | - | TGCGCCAGCAGCCAAGATAGTACCAGACCGTTCTCGTTTAACTATGGCTACACCTTC | CASSQDSTRPFSFNYGYTF
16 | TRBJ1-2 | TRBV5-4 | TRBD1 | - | TGTGCCAGCAGCGCCGGACAGGAGGTTAGAAACTATGGCTACACCTTC | CASSAGQEVRNYGYTF
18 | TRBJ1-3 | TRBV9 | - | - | TGTGCCAGCAGCTCCCCCAGAGGGGTTATAGGATCGGGAAACACCATATATTTT | CASSSPRGVIGSGNTIYF
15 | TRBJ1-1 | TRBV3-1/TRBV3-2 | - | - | TGTGCCAGCAGCCAAGGGCCGATACCGGGCACTGAAGCTTTCTTT | CASSQGPIPGTEAFF
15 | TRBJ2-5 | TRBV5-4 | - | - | TGTGCCAGCAGCTTGGGGCGGGACCGCCAAGAGACCCAGTACTTC | CASSLGRDRQETQYF
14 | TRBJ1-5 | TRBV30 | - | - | TGTGCCTGGAGTGGAAGGTCTAGCAATCAGCCCCAGCATTTT | CAWSGRSSNQPQHF
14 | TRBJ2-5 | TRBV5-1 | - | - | TGCGCCAGCAGCTTAGGGACGGCCAAGGAGACCCAGTACTTC | CASSLGTAKETQYF
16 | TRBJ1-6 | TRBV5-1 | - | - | TGCGCCAGCAGCTTGGGGGGGTCGACCTATAATTCACCCCTCCACTTT | CASSLGGSTYNSPLHF
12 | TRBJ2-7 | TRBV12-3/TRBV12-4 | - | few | TGTGCCAGCAGTTTACACTCCTACGAGCAGTACTTC | CASSLHSYEQYF
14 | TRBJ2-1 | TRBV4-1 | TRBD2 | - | TGCGCCAGCAGCCATGGCGGGAGCTACAATGAGCAGTTCTTC | CASSHGGSYNEQFF
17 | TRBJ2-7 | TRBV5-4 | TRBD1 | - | TGTGCCAGCACCATCTATAAACAGGGGACCCATTCCTACGAGCAGTACTTC | CASTIYKQGTHSYEQYF
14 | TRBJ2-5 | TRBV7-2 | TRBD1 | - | TGTGCCAGCAGCTTGGAGACAGGGGGAGAGACCCAGTACTTC | CASSLETGGETQYF
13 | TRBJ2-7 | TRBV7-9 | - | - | TGTGCCAGCAGCCGCCCGGAGACCTACGAGCAGTACTTC | CASSRPETYEQYF
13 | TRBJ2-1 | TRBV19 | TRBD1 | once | TGTGCCAGTAAGGGGCAGGGGGCAGATGAGCAGTTCTTC | CASKGQGADEQFF
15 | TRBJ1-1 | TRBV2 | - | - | TGTGCCAGCAGTCCAATAGGGACAAGGGTAACTGAAGCTTTCTTT | CASSPIGTRVTEAFF
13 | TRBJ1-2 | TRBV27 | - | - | TGTGCCAGCAGTCGACAGTTTAACTATGGCTACACCTTC | CASSRQFNYGYTF
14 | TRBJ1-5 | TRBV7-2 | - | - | TGTGCCAGCAGCTTTGACAGATTTTATCAGCCCCAGCATTTT | CASSFDRFYQPQHF
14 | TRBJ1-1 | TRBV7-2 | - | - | TGTGCCAGCAGCTTAGTGGGGGTGAACACTGAAGCTTTCTTT | CASSLVGVNTEAFF
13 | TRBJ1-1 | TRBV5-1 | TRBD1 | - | TGCGCCAGCAGCTTCGACAGGGCCACTGAAGCTTTCTTT | CASSFDRATEAFF
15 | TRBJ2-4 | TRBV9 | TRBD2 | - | TGTGCCAGCAGCGTAGACGGGCGGGAGGGGAGCATTCAGTACTTC | CASSVDGREGSIQYF
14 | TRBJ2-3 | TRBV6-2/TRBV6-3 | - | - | TGTGCCAGCAGTTACCCCCCAAGGCGGGATACGCAGTATTTT | CASSYPPRRDTQYF
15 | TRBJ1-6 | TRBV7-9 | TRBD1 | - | TGTGCCAGCAGCCCACCCGGGACAGTGGCTTCACCCCTCCACTTT | CASSPPGTVASPLHF
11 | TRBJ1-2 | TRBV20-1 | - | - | TGCAGTGCTAGGGGGGCTAGAGGCTACACCTTC | CSARGARGYTF
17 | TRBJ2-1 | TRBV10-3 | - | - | TGTGCCATCAGTGAGGCTTCCGGGACCACGGTCAACAATGAGCAGTTCTTC | CAISEASGTTVNNEQFF
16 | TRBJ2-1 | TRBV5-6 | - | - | TGTGCCAGCACCTCGGAGATATCTGGGCCCTACAATGAGCAGTTCTTC | CASTSEISGPYNEQFF
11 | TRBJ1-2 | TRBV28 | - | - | TGTGCCAGCAGGGTGGGCTATGGCTACACCTTC | CASRVGYGYTF
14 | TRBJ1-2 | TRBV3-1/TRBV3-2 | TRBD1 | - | TGTGCCAGCACAGCGGGACAGGGCCCCTCTGGCTACACCTTC | CASTAGQGPSGYTF
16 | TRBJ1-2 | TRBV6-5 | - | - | TGTGCCAGCAGTTACCTCGGGCAGGGAGGGAACTATGGCTACACCTTC | CASSYLGQGGNYGYTF
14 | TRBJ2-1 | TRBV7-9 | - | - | TGTGCCAGCAGCTTAGGGGTAGGGGGCAATGAGCAGTTCTTC | CASSLGVGGNEQFF
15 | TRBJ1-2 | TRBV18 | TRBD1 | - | TGTGCCAGCTCACAAGGACAGGGAGCTAACTATGGCTACACCTTC | CASSQGQGANYGYTF
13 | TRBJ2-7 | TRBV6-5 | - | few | TGTGCCAGCAGTACACAGCCGTTGGTCGAGCAGTACTTC | CASSTQPLVEQYF
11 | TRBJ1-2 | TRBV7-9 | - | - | TGTGCCAGCAGCTCCGGGGGGGCTCACACCTTC | CASSSGGAHTF
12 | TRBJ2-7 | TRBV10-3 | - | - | TGTGCCACTGGACGGATCTCATACGAGCAGTACTTC | CATGRISYEQYF
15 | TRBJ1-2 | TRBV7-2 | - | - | TGTGCCAGCAGCTTAGTACGCTTTGCTAACTATGGCTACACCTTC | CASSLVRFANYGYTF
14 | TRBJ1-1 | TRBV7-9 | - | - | TGTGCCAGCACAGAAAACTCCGGGGCATCCGAAGCTTTCTTT | CASTENSGASEAFF
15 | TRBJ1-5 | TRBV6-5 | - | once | TGTGCCAGCAGTTACCTCGGACAGAGCAATCAGCCCCAGCATTTT | CASSYLGQSNQPQHF
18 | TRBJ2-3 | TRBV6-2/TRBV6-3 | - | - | TGTGCCAGCAGTTACTCGACTGTGGGCGGGTCGAGGAGAGATACGCAGTATTTT | CASSYSTVGGSRRDTQYF
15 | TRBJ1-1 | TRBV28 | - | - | TGTGCCAGCAGTTTATGGAGGCGGTTGAACACTGAAGCTTTCTTT | CASSLWRRLNTEAFF
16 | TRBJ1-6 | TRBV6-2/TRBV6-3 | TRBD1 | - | TGTGCCAGCAGTTACCCCGAGGGGGCGAGGAGAACACCCCTCCACTTT | CASSYPEGARRTPLHF